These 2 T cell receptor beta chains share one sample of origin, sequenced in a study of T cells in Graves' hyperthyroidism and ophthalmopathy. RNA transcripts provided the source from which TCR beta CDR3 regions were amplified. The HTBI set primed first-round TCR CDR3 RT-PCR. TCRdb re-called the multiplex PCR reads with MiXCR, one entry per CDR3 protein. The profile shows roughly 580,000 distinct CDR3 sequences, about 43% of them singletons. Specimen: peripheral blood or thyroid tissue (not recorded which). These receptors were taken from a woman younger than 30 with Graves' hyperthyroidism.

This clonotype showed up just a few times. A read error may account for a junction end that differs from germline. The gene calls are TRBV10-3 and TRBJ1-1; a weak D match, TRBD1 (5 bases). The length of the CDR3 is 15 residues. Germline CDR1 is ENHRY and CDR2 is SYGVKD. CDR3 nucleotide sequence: TGTGCCAGCAGTCCCCATGGAGGGGAGCACACTGAAGCTTTCTTT. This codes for CASSPHGGEHTEAFF.

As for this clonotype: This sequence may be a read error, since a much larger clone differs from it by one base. CDR3: CATSIGNRVSTEAFF. Written as DNA, the CDR3 is TGTGCCACCAGCATTGGGAACAGGGTGAGCACTGAAGCTTTCTTT. The chain is built from TRBV15 and TRBJ1-1; a possible D gene is TRBD1 (6 bases). The CDR3 is made up of 15 amino acids. Trimming took 4 bases from V and 4 from J, leaving 16 bases between them. Germline CDR1 and CDR2: LNHNV and YYDKDF (reference sequence).